The next 17 T cell receptor beta chains were all read from a single sample in a study of cytomegalovirus exposure and HLA in healthy donors. Produced via immunoSEQ multiplex PCR; TCRdb's table is partial and in-frame only. The table shows over 100,000 clones, with roughly 90% occurring only once. The sample consisted of PBMCs. The receptors stem from a woman aged 18-29 years in good health and CMV-seronegative.

The genes are TRBV4-2 and TRBJ2-2; TRBD2 aligns across 14 bases. V shed 4 bases and J 8 bases; nucleotides not matched to a gene: 9. Per the germline V gene, CDR1 is LGHNA and CDR2 is YNFKEQ. CDR3 size: 17 residues. CDR3 DNA sequence: TGTGCCAGCAGCCGGGGGACTAGCGGGGGAACCGGGGGGGAGCTGTTTTTT. Translation: CASSRGTSGGTGGELFF.

The chain combines TRBV30 with TRBJ2-7, with D perhaps TRBD1 (5 bases). The germline gives CDR1 GTSNPN, CDR2 SVGIG (reference sequence). This CDR3 contains 12 residues. CDR3 sequence: CAQDSSSYEQYF. The CDR3 DNA sequence: TGTGCACAAGACAGTAGCTCCTACGAGCAGTACTTC.

This chain uses TRBV2 with TRBJ2-1; the match to TRBD2 covers 8 bases. The CDR3 covers 20 residues. CDR1 is SNHLY and CDR2 is FYNNEI in the germline V gene. V shed 1 base, J shed 0 bases, and the junction held 14 bases outside the gene matches. CDR3 amino acids: CASSEVYSGVPRSSYNEQFF. The CDR3 DNA sequence: TGTGCCAGCAGTGAAGTTTATAGCGGGGTCCCTCGCAGCTCCTACAATGAGCAGTTCTTC.

This rearrangement joins TRBV7-3 to TRBJ1-1; D remains ambiguous. Trimming removed 5 bases at V and 0 bases at J, with 7 bases between. The CDR3 spans 13 residues. Germline V lookup: CDR1 SGHTA, CDR2 FQGTGA. CDR3 sequence reads: CASSQHVNTEAFF. The CDR3 bases are TGTGCCAGCAGCCAACACGTGAACACTGAAGCTTTCTTT.

This chain joins TRBV6-5 and TRBJ2-7, with 8 positions matching TRBD1. This CDR3 is 15 amino acids long. Germline CDR1 MNHEY, CDR2 SVGAGI. With V trimmed by 5 bases and J by 4 bases, 10 bases remained unmatched. CDR3 sequence reads: CASSVGVTGGYEQYF. The DNA for the CDR3 is TGTGCCAGCAGTGTTGGCGTTACAGGGGGGTACGAGCAGTACTTC.

This chain uses TRBV7-2 with TRBJ1-1, with D unresolved. V dropped 5 bases and J dropped 2 bases, with 9 bases sitting between them. Germline-derived CDR1 and CDR2 are SGHTA and FQGNSA. CDR3 length equals 13 residues. The CDR3 spells CASSPFRNTEAFF. Written as DNA, the CDR3 is TGTGCCAGCAGCCCCTTTCGTAACACTGAAGCTTTCTTT.

V and J are TRBV30 and TRBJ2-1; 7 positions agree with TRBD2. V gave up 2 bases and J gave up 5 bases; unmatched junction bases: 9. Germline V gene sequence: CDR1 GTSNPN, CDR2 SVGIG (reference sequence). The CDR3 contains 15 residues. CDR3: CAWSNARGRNNEQFF. The CDR3 region has the DNA TGTGCCTGGAGTAACGCGCGGGGGAGGAACAATGAGCAGTTCTTC.

The V and J genes are TRBV7-3 and TRBJ2-1; D might be TRBD2 (5 bases). Trimming left V 1 base short and J 4 bases short, with 11 bases between. There are 15 residues in the CDR3. CDR1 is SGHTA and CDR2 is FQGTGA in the germline V gene. The CDR3 coding sequence is TGTGCCAGCAGCTTAAGCAGCGGAGAGTACAATGAGCAGTTCTTC. It encodes CASSLSSGEYNEQFF.

The CDR3 bases are TGTGCCAGCAGTGATAGGGGACAACTTCAAGAGACCCAGTACTTC. Its protein product is CASSDRGQLQETQYF. The V gene is TRBV2, the J gene TRBJ2-5; D may be TRBD1 (6 bases). V was pared by 3 bases and J by 2 bases, with 13 bases between. Per the germline V gene, CDR1 is SNHLY and CDR2 is FYNNEI. This CDR3 has 15 amino acids.

This clone was seen more than once but under ten times. The chain joins TRBV18 to TRBJ2-2; maybe TRBD2 (5 bases). The germline CDR1 and CDR2 sequences are KGHSH and LQKENI. V was clipped by 5 bases and J by 5 bases, with 9 bases between them. The CDR3 loop spans 13 amino acids. CDR3 residues: CASSAGLTGELFF. CDR3 coding DNA: TGTGCCAGCTCAGCAGGACTGACCGGGGAGCTGTTTTTT.

The chain uses TRBV19 and TRBJ2-1; 14 bases fit TRBD2. V trimming: 4 bases; J trimming: 9 bases; junction bases outside the gene matches: 8. The germline V gene has CDR1 LNHDA and CDR2 SQIVND (reference sequence). The CDR3 covers 16 residues. The CDR3 sequence: CASSNRWTSGRLEQFF. CDR3 DNA sequence: TGTGCCAGTAGTAATCGGTGGACTAGCGGGAGGCTTGAGCAGTTCTTC.

The chain has TRBV7-9 and TRBJ1-3; no definite D call. The CDR3 consists of 14 residues. Trimming cost V 3 bases and J 0 bases, with 6 bases left between them. Germline values: CDR1 SEHNR, CDR2 FQNEAQ (reference sequence). CDR3 sequence (DNA): TGTGCCAGCAGCTTGTACAGCTCTGGAAACACCATATATTTT. This translates into CASSLYSSGNTIYF. Supplemented by reference TRBV7-9 and TRBJ1-3, the full variable domain reads DTGVSQNPRHKITKRGQNVTFRCDPISEHNRLYWYRQTLGQGPEFLTYFQNEAQLEKSRLLSDRFSAERPKGSFSTLEIQRTEQGDSAMYLCASSLYSSGNTIYFGEGSWLTVV.

The genes are TRBV7-8 and TRBJ2-5; 12 bases match TRBD2. J gave up 4 bases and V 5 bases, and 11 bases lay outside the gene matches. The length of the CDR3 is 17 residues. Germline CDR1 and CDR2: SGHVS and FQNEAQ. DNA of the CDR3: TGTGCCAGCAGCACGTCCGGGACTAGCGGGCTGGGAGAGACCCAGTACTTC. It specifies CASSTSGTSGLGETQYF. Drawing the rest from reference TRBV7-8 and TRBJ2-5, the complete variable domain is GAGVSQSPRYKVAKRGQDVALRCDPISGHVSLFWYQQALGQGPEFLTYFQNEAQLDKSGLPSDRFFAERPEGSVSTLKIQRTQQEDSAVYLCASSTSGTSGLGETQYFGPGTRLLVL.

V and J are TRBV6-5 and TRBJ2-7; D gene unclear. The germline V gene has CDR1 MNHEY and CDR2 SVGAGI. With 5 bases removed from V and 0 bases from J, the gap between germline ends came to 11 bases. The CDR3 sequence is 14 residues long. The CDR3 coding sequence is TGTGCCAGCAGTAAAACCGCCAGCTCCTACGAGCAGTACTTC. Translation gives CASSKTASSYEQYF.

The rearrangement links TRBV2 to TRBJ2-1; 7 bases are a match to TRBD1. V lost 10 bases and J lost 2; bases outside the gene matches: 14. The CDR3 length is 16 residues. Germline lookup yields CDR1 SNHLY and CDR2 FYNNEI. The DNA of the CDR3 is TGTGCCATTATTAACAGGGGAGAGGGGACCTACAATGAGCAGTTCTTC. Translated: CAIINRGEGTYNEQFF.

This rearrangement joins TRBV28 to TRBJ1-5, with TRBD1 identical over 9 bases. The CDR3 is 15 amino acids. The germline V gene encodes CDR1 MDHEN and CDR2 SYDVKM. With V trimmed by 5 bases and J by 8 bases, 10 bases remained unmatched. In nucleotides, the CDR3 is TGTGCCAGCAGTCCCTTGGGACAGGGTCTTGAGCCCCAGCATTTT. Protein product: CASSPLGQGLEPQHF.

There are a few counts of this clone. V and J are TRBV5-1 and TRBJ1-2, with D unclear. CDR3 length equals 14 residues. CDR1 is SGHRS, CDR2 YFSETQ, per germline. V lost 3 bases and J 3 bases, leaving 12 bases between the germline ends. The CDR3 region has the DNA TGCGCCAGCAGCTCGGGGAGTCTGGACTATGGCTACACCTTC. It is translated as CASSSGSLDYGYTF.